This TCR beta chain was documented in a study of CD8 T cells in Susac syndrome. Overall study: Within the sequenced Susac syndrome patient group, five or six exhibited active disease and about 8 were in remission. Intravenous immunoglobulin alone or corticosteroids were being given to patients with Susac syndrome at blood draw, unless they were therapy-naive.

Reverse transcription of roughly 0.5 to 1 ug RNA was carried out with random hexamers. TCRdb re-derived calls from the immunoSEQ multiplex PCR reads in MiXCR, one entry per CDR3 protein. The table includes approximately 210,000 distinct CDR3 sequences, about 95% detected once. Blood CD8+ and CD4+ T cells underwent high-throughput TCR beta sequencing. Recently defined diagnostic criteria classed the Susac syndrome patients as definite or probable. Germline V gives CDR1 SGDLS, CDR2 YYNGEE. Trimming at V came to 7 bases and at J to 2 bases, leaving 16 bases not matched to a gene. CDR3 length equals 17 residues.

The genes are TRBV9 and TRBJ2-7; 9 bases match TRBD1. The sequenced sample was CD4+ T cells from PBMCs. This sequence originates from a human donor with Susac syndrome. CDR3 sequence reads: CASGRMFRTGVAYEQYF. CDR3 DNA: TGTGCCAGCGGCCGAATGTTCCGGACAGGGGTTGCCTACGAGCAGTACTTC.